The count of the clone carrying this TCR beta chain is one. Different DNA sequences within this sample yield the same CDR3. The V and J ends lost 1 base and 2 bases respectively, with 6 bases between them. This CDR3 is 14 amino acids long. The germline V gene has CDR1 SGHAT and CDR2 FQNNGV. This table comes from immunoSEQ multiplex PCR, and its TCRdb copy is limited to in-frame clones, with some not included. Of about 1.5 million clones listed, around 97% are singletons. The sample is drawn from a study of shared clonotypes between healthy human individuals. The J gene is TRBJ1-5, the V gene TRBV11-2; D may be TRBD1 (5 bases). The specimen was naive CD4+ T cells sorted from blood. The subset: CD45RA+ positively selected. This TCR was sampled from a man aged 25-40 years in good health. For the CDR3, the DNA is TGTGCCAGCAGCTTAGGGGGGGGCAATCAGCCCCAGCATTTT. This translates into CASSLGGGNQPQHF. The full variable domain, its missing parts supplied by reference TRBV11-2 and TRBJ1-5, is EAGVAQSPRYKIIEKRQSVAFWCNPISGHATLYWYQQILGQGPKLLIQFQNNGVVDDSQLPKDRFSAERLKGVDSTLKIQPAKLEDSAVYLCASSLGGGNQPQHFGDGTRLSIL.